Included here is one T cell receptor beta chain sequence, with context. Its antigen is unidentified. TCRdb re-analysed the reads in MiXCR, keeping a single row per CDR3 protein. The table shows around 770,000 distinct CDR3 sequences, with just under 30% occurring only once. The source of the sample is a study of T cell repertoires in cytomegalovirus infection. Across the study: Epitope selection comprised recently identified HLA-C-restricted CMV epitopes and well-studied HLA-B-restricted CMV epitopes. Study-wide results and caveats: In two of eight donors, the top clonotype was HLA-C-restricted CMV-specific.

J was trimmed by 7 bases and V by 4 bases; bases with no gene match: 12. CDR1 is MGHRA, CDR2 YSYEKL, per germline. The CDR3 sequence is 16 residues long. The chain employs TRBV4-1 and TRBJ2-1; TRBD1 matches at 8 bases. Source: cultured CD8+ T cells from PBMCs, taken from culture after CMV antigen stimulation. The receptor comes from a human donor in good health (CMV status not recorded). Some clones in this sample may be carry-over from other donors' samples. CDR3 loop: CASSPYPQGAGNEQFF. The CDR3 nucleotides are TGCGCCAGCAGCCCCTACCCCCAGGGGGCAGGGAATGAGCAGTTCTTC.